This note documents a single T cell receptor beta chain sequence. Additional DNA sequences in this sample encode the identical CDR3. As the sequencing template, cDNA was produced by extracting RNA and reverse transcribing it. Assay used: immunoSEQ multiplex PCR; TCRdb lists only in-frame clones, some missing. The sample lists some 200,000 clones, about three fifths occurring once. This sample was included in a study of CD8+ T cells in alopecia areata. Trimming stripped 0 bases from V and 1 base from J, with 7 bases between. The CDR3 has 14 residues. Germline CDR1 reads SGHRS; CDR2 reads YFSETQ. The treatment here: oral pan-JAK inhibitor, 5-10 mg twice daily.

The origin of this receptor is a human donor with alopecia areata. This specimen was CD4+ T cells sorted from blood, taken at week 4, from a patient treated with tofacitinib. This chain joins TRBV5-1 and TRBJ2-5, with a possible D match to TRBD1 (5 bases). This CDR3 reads CASSLVQGQETQYF. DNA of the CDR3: TGCGCCAGCAGCTTGGTGCAGGGCCAAGAGACCCAGTACTTC.